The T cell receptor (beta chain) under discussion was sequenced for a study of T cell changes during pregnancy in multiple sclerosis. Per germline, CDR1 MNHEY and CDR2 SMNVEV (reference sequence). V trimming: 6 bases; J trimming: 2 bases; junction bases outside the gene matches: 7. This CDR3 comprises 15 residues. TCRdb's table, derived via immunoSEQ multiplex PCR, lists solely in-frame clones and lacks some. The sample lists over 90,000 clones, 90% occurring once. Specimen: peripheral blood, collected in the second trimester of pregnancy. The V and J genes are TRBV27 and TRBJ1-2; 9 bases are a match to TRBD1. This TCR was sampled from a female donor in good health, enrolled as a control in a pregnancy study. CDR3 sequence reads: CASRLQGAMNYGYTF. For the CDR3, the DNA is TGTGCCAGCAGACTACAGGGGGCCATGAACTATGGCTACACCTTC.